This TCR beta chain was found in a study of cytomegalovirus exposure and HLA in healthy donors. Study outcomes and limitations: Sequencing likely produced, as an artifact, a cluster of highly shared sequence variants.

This clone was detected only once. The antigen is not known. In the PCR, 60 Vbeta and 13 Jbeta primers were used. Measured with immunoSEQ multiplex PCR; TCRdb has only the in-frame clones, and not every one. The sample has roughly 140,000 clones; around 81% are singletons. The germline CDR1 and CDR2 sequences are LGHNA and YSLEER. The length of the CDR3 is 15 residues. V gave up 5 bases and J gave up 4 bases; unmatched junction bases: 8. Participants comprised healthy donors of bone marrow. The TCR originated in a male donor in good health and CMV-seronegative. The specimen was PBMCs. The rearrangement joins TRBV4-3 to TRBJ2-7, with TRBD1 identical over 10 bases. DNA for the CDR3: TGCGCCAGCAGCGAAGGTGGGACAGGGGTTTACGAGCAGTACTTC. Amino acid sequence: CASSEGGTGVYEQYF.